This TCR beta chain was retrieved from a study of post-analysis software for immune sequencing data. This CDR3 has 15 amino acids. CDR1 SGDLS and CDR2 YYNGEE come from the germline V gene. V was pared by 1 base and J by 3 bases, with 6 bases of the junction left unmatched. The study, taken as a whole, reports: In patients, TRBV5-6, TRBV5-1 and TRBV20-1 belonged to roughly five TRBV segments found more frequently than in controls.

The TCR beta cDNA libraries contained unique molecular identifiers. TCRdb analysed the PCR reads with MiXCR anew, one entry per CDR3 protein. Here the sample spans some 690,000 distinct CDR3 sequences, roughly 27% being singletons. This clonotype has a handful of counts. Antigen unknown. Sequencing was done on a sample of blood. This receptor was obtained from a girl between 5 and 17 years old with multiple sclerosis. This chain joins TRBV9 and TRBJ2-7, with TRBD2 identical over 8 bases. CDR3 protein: CASSVRGGTSYEQYF. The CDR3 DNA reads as TGTGCCAGCAGCGTACGGGGGGGGACTAGCTACGAGCAGTACTTC.